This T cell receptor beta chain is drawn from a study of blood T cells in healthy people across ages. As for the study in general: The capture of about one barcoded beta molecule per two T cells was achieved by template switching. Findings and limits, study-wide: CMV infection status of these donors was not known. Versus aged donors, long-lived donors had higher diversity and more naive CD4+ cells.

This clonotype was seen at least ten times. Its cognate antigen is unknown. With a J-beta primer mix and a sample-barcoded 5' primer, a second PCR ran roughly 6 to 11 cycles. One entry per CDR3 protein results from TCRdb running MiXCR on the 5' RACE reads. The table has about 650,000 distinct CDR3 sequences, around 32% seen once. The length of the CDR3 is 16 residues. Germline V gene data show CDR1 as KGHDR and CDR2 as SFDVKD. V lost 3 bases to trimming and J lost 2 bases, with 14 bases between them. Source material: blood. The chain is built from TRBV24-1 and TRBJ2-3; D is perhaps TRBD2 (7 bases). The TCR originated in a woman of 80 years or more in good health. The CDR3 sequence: CATSDEGGRLTDTQYF. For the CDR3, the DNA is TGTGCCACCAGTGATGAGGGGGGGCGTCTCACAGATACGCAGTATTTT.